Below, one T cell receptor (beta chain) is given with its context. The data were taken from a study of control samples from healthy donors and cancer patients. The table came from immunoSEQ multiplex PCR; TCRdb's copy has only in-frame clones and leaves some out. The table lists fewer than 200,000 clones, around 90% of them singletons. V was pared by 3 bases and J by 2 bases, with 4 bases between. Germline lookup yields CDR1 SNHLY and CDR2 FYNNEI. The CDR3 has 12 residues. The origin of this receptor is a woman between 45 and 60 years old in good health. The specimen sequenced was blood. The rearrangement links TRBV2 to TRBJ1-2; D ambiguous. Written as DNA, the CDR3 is TGTGCCAGCAGTGAGGACAACTATGGCTACACCTTC. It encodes CASSEDNYGYTF.